This T cell receptor (beta chain) comes out of a study of identical twins. Whole-study findings and limits: Out-of-frame TCR alpha sharing in monozygotic twins exceeded recombination model predictions.

This clonotype has a handful of counts. The antigen is undetermined. Addition of a universal primer site occurred through template switching, and cDNA carried unique molecular identifiers. TCRdb called the 5' RACE reads again in MiXCR, with one record for every CDR3 protein. The repertoire consists of fewer than 250,000 distinct CDR3 sequences, with around 8.1% occurring once and the leading ten covering about 1.8%. With 3 bases removed from V and 0 bases from J, the gap between germline ends came to 8 bases. This CDR3 contains 14 residues. Germline V gene data show CDR1 as MDHEN and CDR2 as SYDVKM. These data are also associated with another study on yellow fever vaccine responses in identical twins.

This clonotype originated in a woman younger than 35 in good health. Input material: memory (CD45RO+) T cells sorted from blood. The chain employs TRBV28 and TRBJ1-1; D is perhaps TRBD1 (5 bases). The CDR3 reads CASSLPGMNTEAFF. For the CDR3, the DNA is TGTGCCAGCAGTTTGCCAGGGATGAACACTGAAGCTTTCTTT.